This TCR beta chain was captured by sequencing in a study of T cells after yellow fever vaccination. Across the study: Low-cell-number fractions underwent preparation using SMART-Seq v4 Ultra Low Input.

Comment on this clonotype: What it recognizes is unknown.

Study observations and caveats: Re-detected after boosting: most primary clones, approximately 97% of CD4 and 80% to 90% of CD8. Of the clonotypes, a small share occurred in both CD4 and CD8 compartments.

Deletions cut 4 bases from V and 1 base from J, with 4 bases between. Germline V gene sequence: CDR1 DFQATT, CDR2 SNEGSKA (reference sequence). The CDR3 has 11 residues. Template-switching 5'RACE yielded the TCR cDNA; a universal primer site and UMIs were added in the process. A single record per CDR3 protein comes from TCRdb applying MiXCR to the 5' RACE reads. The sample contains approximately 350,000 distinct CDR3 sequences, roughly 11% of which appear only once. This sample comprised PBMCs, obtained on the day of the first yellow fever vaccination. This sequence was found in a man between 18 and 29 years old who received the YFV17D yellow fever vaccine. V is TRBV20-1 and J is TRBJ1-2; D remains unclear. The CDR3 bases are TGCAGTGCTAACGTTAACTATGGCTACACCTTC. This codes for CSANVNYGYTF.